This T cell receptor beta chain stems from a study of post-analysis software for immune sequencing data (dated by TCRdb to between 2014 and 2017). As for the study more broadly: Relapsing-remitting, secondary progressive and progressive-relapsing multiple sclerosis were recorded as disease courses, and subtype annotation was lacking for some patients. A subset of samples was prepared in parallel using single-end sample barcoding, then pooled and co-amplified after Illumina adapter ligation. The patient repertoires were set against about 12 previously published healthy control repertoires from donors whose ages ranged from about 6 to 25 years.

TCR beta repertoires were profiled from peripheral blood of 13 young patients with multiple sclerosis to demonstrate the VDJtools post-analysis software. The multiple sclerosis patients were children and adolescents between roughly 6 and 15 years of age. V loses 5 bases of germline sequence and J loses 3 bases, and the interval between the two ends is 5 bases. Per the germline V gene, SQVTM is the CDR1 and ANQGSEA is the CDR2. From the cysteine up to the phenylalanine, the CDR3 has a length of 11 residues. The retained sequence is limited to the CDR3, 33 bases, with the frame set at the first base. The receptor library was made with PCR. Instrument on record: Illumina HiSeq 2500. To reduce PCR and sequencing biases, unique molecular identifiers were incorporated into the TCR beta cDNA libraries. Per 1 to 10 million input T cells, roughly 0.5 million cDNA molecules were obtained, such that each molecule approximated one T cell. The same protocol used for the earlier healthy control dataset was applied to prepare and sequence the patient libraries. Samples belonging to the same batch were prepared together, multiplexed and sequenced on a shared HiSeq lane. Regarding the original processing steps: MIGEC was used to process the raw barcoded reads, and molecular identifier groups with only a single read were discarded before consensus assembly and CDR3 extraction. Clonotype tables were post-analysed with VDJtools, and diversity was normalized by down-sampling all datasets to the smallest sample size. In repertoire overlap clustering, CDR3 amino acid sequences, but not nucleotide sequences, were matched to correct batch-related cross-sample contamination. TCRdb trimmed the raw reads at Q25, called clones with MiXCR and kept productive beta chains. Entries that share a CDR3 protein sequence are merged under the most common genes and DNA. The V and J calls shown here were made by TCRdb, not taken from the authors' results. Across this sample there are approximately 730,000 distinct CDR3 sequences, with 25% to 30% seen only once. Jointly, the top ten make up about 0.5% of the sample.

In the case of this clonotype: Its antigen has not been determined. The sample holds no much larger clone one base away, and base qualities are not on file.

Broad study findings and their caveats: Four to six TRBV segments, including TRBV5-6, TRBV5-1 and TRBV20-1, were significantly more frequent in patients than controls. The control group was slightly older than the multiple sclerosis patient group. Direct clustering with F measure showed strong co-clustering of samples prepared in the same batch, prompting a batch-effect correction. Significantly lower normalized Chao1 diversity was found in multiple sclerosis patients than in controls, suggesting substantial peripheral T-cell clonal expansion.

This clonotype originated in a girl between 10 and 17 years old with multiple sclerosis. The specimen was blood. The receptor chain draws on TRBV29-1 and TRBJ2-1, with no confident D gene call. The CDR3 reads CSVYIYNEQFF. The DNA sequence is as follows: TGCAGCGTTTACATCTACAATGAGCAGTTCTTC.